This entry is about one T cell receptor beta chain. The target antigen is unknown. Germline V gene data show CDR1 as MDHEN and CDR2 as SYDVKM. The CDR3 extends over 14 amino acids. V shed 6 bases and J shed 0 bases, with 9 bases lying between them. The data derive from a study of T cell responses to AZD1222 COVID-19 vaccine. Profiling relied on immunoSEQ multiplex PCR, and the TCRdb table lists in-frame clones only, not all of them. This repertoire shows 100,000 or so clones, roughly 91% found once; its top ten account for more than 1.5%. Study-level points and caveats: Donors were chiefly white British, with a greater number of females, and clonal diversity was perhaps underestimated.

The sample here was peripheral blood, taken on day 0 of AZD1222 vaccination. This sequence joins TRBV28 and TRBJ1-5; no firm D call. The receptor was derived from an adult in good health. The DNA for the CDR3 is TGTGCCAGCAGGTCTTTCCATAGCAATCAGCCCCAGCATTTT. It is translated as CASRSFHSNQPQHF.